This is a list of T cell receptor beta chains from one sample in a study of early T cells in non-severe SARS-CoV-2 infection. TCRdb reprocessed the 5' RACE reads with MiXCR, giving one entry per CDR3 protein. The table has 70,000 to 95,000 distinct CDR3 sequences, 11% to 15% seen once. The sample comprised whole blood. The receptors were sampled from an adult who was a healthcare worker with PCR-confirmed SARS-CoV-2 infection or an uninfected control (not recorded which). The CDR3 runs from the conserved cysteine through the conserved F or W. A D gene is named only where the DNA matches it firmly. For some rows the clone size is stated as once, few or many, or as a class when expanded; others skip it.

v_gene	j_gene	abundance	d_gene	CDR3nt	CDR3aa
TRBV4-2	TRBJ2-5	-	-	TGTGCCAGCAGCCAAAGACCCGGCGAGGCCCAGTACTTC	CASSQRPGEAQYF
TRBV6-6	TRBJ2-1	-	-	TGTGCCAGCAGCCCCATCGACAATGAGCAGTTCTTC	CASSPIDNEQFF
TRBV10-2	TRBJ1-1	few	-	TGCGCCAGCAGGTCGGGGGGCGTAGCTTTCTTT	CASRSGGVAFF
TRBV28	TRBJ2-3	-	-	TGTGCCAGCAGCCAACCGAGAGGGGAGGATACGCAGTATTTT	CASSQPRGEDTQYF
TRBV15	TRBJ1-1	-	-	TGTGCCACCAGCAGTCGGGAGAACACTGAAGCTTTCTTT	CATSSRENTEAFF
TRBV6-1	TRBJ1-1	few	-	TGTGCCAGCAGGCTGGATCTGAACACTGAAGCTTTCTTT	CASRLDLNTEAFF
TRBV29-1	TRBJ1-2	few	TRBD1	TGCAGCGTGGCGGACAGGGTTTATAAGGATGGCTACACCTTC	CSVADRVYKDGYTF
TRBV9	TRBJ2-3	-	TRBD2	TGTGCCAGCAGCCACGGGACTAGCGGGGGGGCCGGCACAGATACGCAGTATTTT	CASSHGTSGGAGTDTQYF
TRBV11-2	TRBJ2-1	many	TRBD1	TGTGCCAGCAGCTTAGATCAAAGACAGGGCAATGAGCAGTTCTTC	CASSLDQRQGNEQFF
TRBV6-6	TRBJ1-1	few	-	TGTGCCAGCAGTTACTCGCAGGGGCTCACTGAAGCTTTCTTT	CASSYSQGLTEAFF
TRBV7-8	TRBJ2-2	few	TRBD1	TGTGCCAGCAGCTTATCCCTTCGGGACAGGGTCACCGGGGAGCTGTTTTTT	CASSLSLRDRVTGELFF
TRBV7-9	TRBJ2-1	-	-	TGTGCCAGCAGTTTAATCTCTAGGGGCGATGAGCAGTTCTTC	CASSLISRGDEQFF
TRBV11-2	TRBJ2-5	many	-	TGTGCCAGCAGCTTCCGAACGACCCAAGAGACCCAGTACTTC	CASSFRTTQETQYF
TRBV14	TRBJ2-2	-	-	TGTGCCAGCAGCCAAGATGAGGACTGGAGGAGGACCGGGGAGCTGTTTTTT	CASSQDEDWRRTGELFF
TRBV11-2	TRBJ1-1	-	-	TGTGCCAGCAGCCCTAGATTAGGGTCCTTCGGCACTGAAGCTTTCTTT	CASSPRLGSFGTEAFF
TRBV5-6	TRBJ1-2	-	-	TGTGCCAGCAGCTTAGGGCAGGACCCCTATGGCTACACCTTC	CASSLGQDPYGYTF
TRBV24-1	TRBJ2-1	-	TRBD1	TGTGCCACCAGTGAACCTAACAGGGGGCTGTCCTACAATGAGCAGTTCTTC	CATSEPNRGLSYNEQFF
TRBV28	TRBJ2-6	-	-	TGTGCCAGCAGGGCGAGCAGGGGCTCTGGGGCCAACGTCCTGACTTTC	CASRASRGSGANVLTF
TRBV19	TRBJ2-3	many	-	TGTGCCAGTAGCGAACTGTCTAGCACAGATACGCAGTATTTT	CASSELSSTDTQYF
TRBV3-1	TRBJ1-4	-	TRBD1	TGTGCCAGCAGCCAGACAGGGGTAGGAGCTAATGAAAAACTGTTTTTT	CASSQTGVGANEKLFF
TRBV30	TRBJ1-2	many	-	TGTGCCTGGAGTGTAGACTATGGCTACACCTTC	CAWSVDYGYTF
TRBV20-1	TRBJ2-3	-	-	TGCAGTGCTAGGAGGGGTGAGCATTACACAGATACGCAGTATTTT	CSARRGEHYTDTQYF
TRBV6-5	TRBJ1-1	-	-	TGTGCCAGCAGACCGCCCGGGGGAAACACTGAAGCTTTCTTT	CASRPPGGNTEAFF